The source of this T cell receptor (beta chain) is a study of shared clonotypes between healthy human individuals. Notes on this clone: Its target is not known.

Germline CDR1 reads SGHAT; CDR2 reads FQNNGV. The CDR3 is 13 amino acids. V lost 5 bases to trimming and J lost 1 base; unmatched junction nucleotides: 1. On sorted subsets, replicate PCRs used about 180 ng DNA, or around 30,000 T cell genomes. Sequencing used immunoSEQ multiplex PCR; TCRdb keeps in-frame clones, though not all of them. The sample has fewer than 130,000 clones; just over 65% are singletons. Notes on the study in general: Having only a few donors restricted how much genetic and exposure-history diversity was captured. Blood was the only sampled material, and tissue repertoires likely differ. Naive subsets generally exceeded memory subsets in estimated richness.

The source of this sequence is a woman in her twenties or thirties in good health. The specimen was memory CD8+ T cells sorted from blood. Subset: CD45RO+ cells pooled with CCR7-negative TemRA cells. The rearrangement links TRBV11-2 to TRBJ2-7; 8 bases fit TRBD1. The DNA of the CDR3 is TGTGCCAGCAGCCGACAGGGGTCCTACGAGCAGTACTTC. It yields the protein CASSRQGSYEQYF.